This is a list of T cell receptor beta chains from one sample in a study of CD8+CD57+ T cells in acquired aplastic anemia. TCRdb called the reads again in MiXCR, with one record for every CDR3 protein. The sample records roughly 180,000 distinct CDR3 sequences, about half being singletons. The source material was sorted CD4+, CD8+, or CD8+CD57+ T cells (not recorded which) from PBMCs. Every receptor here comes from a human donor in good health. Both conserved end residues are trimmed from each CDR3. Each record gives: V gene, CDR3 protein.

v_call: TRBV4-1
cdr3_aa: ASSQDLVKHTGELF

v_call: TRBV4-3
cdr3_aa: ASSQDHGLAGEADTQY

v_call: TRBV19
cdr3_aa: ASSPGNTEAF

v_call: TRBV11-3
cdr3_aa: ASSPGSGQSYT

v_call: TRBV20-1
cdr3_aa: SASSGRVGTQEQF

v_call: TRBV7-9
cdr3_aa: ASSLFGQGNSPLH

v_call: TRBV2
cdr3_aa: ASRTGTGLNYGYT

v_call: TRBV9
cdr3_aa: ASSVGQGVFTGELF

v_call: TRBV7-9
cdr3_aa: ASSLAGTYGYT

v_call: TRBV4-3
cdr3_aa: ASSQDRTSGSSNIQY

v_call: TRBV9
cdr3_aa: ASSAKDGGFGAF

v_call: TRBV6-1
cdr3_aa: ASSHSGKTNEQF

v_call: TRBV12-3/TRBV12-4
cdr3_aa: ASSLGTGPYEQY

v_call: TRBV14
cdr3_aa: ASSYQRGIQETQY

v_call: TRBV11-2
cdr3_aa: ASSVTGTGGSRQY

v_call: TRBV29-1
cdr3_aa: SAEDLTGEAF

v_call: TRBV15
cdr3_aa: ATSRGGTSGAYEQY

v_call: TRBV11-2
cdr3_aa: ASSPGVAGATDTQY

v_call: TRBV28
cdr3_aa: ASSPPGPQH

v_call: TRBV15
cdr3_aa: ATSSKRGLQPQH

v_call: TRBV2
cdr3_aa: ASKLGSGRNTEAF

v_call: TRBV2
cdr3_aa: ASSERLAKNIQY

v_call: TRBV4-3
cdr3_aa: ASSHRLGEDEQY

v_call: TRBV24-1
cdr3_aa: ATSEGENTGELF

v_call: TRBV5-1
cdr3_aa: ASSPTGNTDAF

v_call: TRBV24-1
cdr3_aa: AISDLFTDTQY

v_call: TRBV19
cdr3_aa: ASSGTGAVNYGYT

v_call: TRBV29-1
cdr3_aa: SDGGTGSYGYT

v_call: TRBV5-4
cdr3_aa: ASSGDIIEETQY

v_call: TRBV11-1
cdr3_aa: ASSSRGSRETQY

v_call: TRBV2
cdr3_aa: ASSVRLTQETQY

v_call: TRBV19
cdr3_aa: VSSIGAGINEKLF

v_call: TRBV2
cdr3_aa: ASSTSGTRGELF

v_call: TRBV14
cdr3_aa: ASSQDLGSEAF

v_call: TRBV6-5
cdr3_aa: ASSYPSDYEQY

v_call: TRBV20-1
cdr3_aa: SARDLGTGTYEQY

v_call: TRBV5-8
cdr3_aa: ASRDGQHQETQY

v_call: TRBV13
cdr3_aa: ASSLSSGTKETQY

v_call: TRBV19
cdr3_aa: ASSIDGEEEQF

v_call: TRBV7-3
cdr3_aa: ASSRDRGEQY

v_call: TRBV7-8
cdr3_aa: ASSSNGWGNQPQH

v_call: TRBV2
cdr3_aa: ASSFCASGSSNEQF